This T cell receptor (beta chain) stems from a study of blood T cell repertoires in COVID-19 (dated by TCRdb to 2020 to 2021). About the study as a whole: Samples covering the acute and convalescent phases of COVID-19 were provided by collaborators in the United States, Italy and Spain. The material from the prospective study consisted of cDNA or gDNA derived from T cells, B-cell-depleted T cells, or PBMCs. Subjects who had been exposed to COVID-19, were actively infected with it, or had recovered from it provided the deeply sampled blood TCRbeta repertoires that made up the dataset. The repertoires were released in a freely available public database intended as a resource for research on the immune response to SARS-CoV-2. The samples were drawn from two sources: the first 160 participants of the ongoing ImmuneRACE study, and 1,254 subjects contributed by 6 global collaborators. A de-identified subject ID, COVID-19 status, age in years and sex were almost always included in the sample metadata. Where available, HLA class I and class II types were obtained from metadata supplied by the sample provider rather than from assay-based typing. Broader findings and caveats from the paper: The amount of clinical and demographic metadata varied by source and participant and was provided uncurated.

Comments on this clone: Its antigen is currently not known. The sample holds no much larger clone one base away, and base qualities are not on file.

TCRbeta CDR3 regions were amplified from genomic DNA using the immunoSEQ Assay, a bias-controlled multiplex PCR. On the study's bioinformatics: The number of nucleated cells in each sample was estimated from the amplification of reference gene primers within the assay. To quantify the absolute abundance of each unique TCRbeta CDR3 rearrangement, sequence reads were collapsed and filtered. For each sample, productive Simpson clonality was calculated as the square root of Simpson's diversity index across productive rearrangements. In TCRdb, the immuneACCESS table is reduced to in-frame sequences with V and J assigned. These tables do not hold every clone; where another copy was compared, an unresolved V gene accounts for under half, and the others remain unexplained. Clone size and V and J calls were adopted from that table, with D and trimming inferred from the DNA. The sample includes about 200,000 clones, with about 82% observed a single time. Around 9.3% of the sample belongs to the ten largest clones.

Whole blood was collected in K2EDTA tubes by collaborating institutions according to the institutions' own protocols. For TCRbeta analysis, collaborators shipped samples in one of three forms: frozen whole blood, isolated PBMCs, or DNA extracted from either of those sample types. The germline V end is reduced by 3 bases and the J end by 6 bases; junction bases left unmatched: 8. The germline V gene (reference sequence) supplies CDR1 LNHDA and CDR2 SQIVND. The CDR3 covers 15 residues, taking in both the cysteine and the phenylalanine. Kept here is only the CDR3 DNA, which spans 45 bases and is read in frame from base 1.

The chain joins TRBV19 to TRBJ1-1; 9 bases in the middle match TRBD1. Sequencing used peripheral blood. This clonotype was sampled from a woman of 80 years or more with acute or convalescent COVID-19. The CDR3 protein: CASSIDTGGASEAFF. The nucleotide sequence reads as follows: TGTGCCAGTAGTATTGATACAGGGGGCGCCTCTGAAGCTTTCTTT.